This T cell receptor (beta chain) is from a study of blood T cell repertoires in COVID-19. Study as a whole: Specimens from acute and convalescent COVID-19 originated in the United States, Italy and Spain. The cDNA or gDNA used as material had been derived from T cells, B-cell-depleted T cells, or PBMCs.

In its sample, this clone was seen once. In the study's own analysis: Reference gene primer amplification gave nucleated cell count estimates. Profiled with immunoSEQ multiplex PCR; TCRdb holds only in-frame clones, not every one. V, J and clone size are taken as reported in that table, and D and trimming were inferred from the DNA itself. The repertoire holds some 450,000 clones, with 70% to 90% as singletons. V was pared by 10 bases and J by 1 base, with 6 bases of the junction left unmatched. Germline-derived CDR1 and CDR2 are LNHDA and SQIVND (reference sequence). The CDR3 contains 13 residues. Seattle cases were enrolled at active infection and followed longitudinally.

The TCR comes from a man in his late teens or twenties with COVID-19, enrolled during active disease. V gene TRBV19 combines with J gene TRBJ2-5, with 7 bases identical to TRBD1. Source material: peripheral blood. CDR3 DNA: TGTGCCACCCGGGACAGTGGCCAAGAGACCCAGTACTTC. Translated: CATRDSGQETQYF.